Presented here are 28 T cell receptor beta chains from one specimen sequenced in a study of T-cell memory formation after mild COVID-19 (dated by TCRdb to the early 2020s). Libraries were made using 5' RACE. Reads for this sample came from an Illumina NovaSeq 6000. The public reads were reprocessed in TCRdb via fastp at Q25 and MiXCR, keeping in-frame beta chains. Each entry merges the rows of one CDR3 protein and shows their most common DNA and genes. In this sample the table shows about 470,000 distinct CDR3 sequences, around a quarter of which occur a single time. The ten largest clones take up about 12% of the sample. Specimen: PBMCs or a T cell subset sorted from them (not recorded which). The receptor source for this set is an adult woman who had mild COVID-19 (a few samples of this study predate the infection). The sample titles of this study are shuffled in the database, so cell type and time point are left out; the donor was told from shared clones.

This clonotype appeared many times. The gene calls are TRBV6-2 or TRBV6-3 and TRBJ2-3; 7 nucleotides agree with TRBD2. V dropped 0 bases and J dropped 10; count of bases not matched to a gene: 13. The CDR3 sequence is 16 residues long. Germline loops: CDR1 MNHEY, CDR2 SVGEGT. CDR3 residues: CASSYSGAGAPDAQYF. The CDR3 nucleotides are TGTGCCAGCAGTTACTCCGGGGCGGGAGCCCCCGATGCGCAGTATTTT.

This clonotype was seen more than once but under ten times. The rearrangement joins TRBV29-1 to TRBJ2-7, with a weak D call TRBD2 (6 bases). This CDR3 is built from 16 residues. Trimming stripped 1 base from V and 7 bases from J, with 23 bases between. Looked up from germline, CDR1 is SQVTM and CDR2 is ANQGSEA. CDR3 DNA sequence: TGCAGCGTTGAAGCTTATAGGTCTAGCGAGACGGGGGAGCAGTACTTC. Residues: CSVEAYRSSETGEQYF.

The rearrangement uses TRBV29-1 and TRBJ2-7; no clear D gene. Germline V lookup: CDR1 SQVTM, CDR2 ANQGSEA. This CDR3 region has 10 residues. The germline V and J ends were trimmed by 5 bases and 5 bases, with 7 bases remaining between them. Here the CDR3 reads CSVQIHEQYF. CDR3 nucleotide sequence: TGCAGCGTTCAGATACACGAGCAGTACTTC.

The CDR3, as DNA: TGTGCCAGCAAAGGGGGCGGGACTAGCCCTCAAGAGACCCAGTACTTC. Amino acid sequence: CASKGGGTSPQETQYF. The chain carries TRBV3-1 and TRBJ2-5; 9 bases fit TRBD2. From germline, CDR1 is LGHDT and CDR2 YNNKEL (reference sequence). V lost 7 bases and J lost 2; bases outside the gene matches: 11. The CDR3 spans 16 residues.

This rearrangement joins TRBV5-1 to TRBJ2-7, with 10 bases identical to TRBD1. The CDR3 spans 15 residues. Germline CDR1 is SGHRS and CDR2 is YFSETQ. Trimming cost V 3 bases and J 0 bases; bases outside gene matches: 3. CDR3 loop: CASSWGQGTSYEQYF. CDR3 in DNA: TGCGCCAGCAGCTGGGGACAGGGGACCTCCTACGAGCAGTACTTC. The whole variable domain, remainder taken from reference TRBV5-1 and TRBJ2-7, is KAGVTQTPRYLIKTRGQQVTLSCSPISGHRSVSWYQQTPGQGLQFLFEYFSETQRNKGNFPGRFSGRQFSNSRSEMNVSTLELGDSALYLCASSWGQGTSYEQYFGPGTRLTVT.

This chain joins TRBV12-3 or TRBV12-4 and TRBJ2-2; 8 bases map to TRBD2. Trimming removed 6 bases from V and 5 bases from J; junction bases left unmatched: 8. The CDR3 runs to 15 residues. The DNA of the CDR3 is TGTGCCAGCAGGGGACTAGGGGCGGGAACCGGGGAGCTGTTTTTT. Translation gives CASRGLGAGTGELFF.

The chain couples TRBV12-3 or TRBV12-4 to TRBJ2-7; no clear D. V was pared by 5 bases and J by 2 bases, with 13 bases between. This CDR3 is built from 14 residues. CDR3 coding DNA: TGTGCCAGCAGTCTCTTTGGTGGGACCTACGAGCAGTACTTC. The encoded protein is CASSLFGGTYEQYF.

This clonotype has ten or more counts. The chain recombines TRBV20-1 with TRBJ2-7, with D perhaps matching TRBD1 (6 bases). CDR3 length: 13 amino acids. CDR1 and CDR2 from the germline V gene are DFQATT and SNEGSKA (reference sequence). The V and J ends lost 2 bases and 0 bases respectively, with 8 bases between them. CDR3 sequence: CSARTTGSYEQYF. The CDR3 DNA reads as TGCAGTGCTAGAACGACAGGCTCCTACGAGCAGTACTTC.

There are a few counts of this clonotype. The chain employs TRBV27 and TRBJ2-7, with D perhaps matching TRBD1 (6 bases). Germline CDR1 and CDR2: MNHEY and SMNVEV (reference sequence). The CDR3 is 14 residues long. V lost 5 bases, J lost 3 bases, and 14 bases lay in between. In DNA form, the CDR3 reads TGTGCCAGCAGTCACAGGGAGTTTGTCTACGAGCAGTACTTC. Translating gives CASSHREFVYEQYF.

This clonotype was recorded a few times. The CDR3 DNA is TGCGCCAGCAGCGGCAACAGTGGAGCGAGATCCTACGAGCAGTACTTC. This encodes CASSGNSGARSYEQYF. The chain employs TRBV5-1 and TRBJ2-7; unclear D gene. Trimming left V 4 bases short and J 1 base short, with 18 bases between. The length of the CDR3 is 16 residues. The germline CDR1 and CDR2 sequences are SGHRS and YFSETQ.

The chain is built from TRBV7-3 and TRBJ2-2; 9 positions match TRBD2. Germline lookup yields CDR1 SGHTA and CDR2 FQGTGA. This CDR3 spans 16 amino acids. After removal of 5 bases from V and 0 bases from J, the junction contained 4 bases not matched to a gene. In DNA form, the CDR3 reads TGTGCCAGCAGCCTTGGCGGGGGGGCGAACACCGGGGAGCTGTTTTTT. Amino acids: CASSLGGGANTGELFF.

V usage is TRBV12-3 or TRBV12-4 and J usage is TRBJ1-4; no reliable D call. Trimming pared 5 bases from V and 1 base from J, leaving 8 bases between. This CDR3 region has 14 residues. The CDR3 DNA reads as TGTGCCAGCAGTGGTAGTATAACTAATGAAAAACTGTTTTTT. It yields the protein CASSGSITNEKLFF.

This chain connects TRBV4-1 to TRBJ2-1; 9 bases match TRBD2. The junction had 9 bases not matched to a gene; V was cut back by 1 base and J by 8 bases. CDR1 MGHRA and CDR2 YSYEKL come from the germline V gene. This CDR3 contains 16 residues. The CDR3 region is CASSQVAGGPGDEQFF. For the CDR3, the DNA is TGCGCCAGCAGCCAAGTGGCGGGAGGGCCTGGCGATGAGCAGTTCTTC.

This clonotype was seen a handful of times. This chain links TRBV14 with TRBJ2-7; 11 bases are shared with TRBD2. Per the germline V gene, CDR1 is SGHDN and CDR2 is FVKESK. V dropped 6 bases and J dropped 1; count of bases not matched to a gene: 2. CDR3 length: 14 amino acids. The chain's CDR3 is CASSRLAGSYEQYF. The CDR3 DNA reads as TGTGCCAGCAGTCGACTAGCGGGATCCTACGAGCAGTACTTC.

The V gene is TRBV15, the J gene TRBJ1-2; 10 bases align to TRBD1. CDR3 length: 14 residues. The V gene's germline CDR1 is LNHNV and CDR2 YYDKDF (reference sequence). The junction had 5 bases not matched to a gene; V was cut back by 5 bases and J by 5 bases. The CDR3 nucleotides are TGTGCCACCAGCGAGAGGACAGGGGGATATGGCTACACCTTC. Amino acid sequence: CATSERTGGYGYTF.

This clonotype was found a few times. J is TRBJ2-3 and V is TRBV7-2; 7 bases are a match to TRBD2. After removal of 3 bases from V and 6 bases from J, the junction contained 12 bases not matched to a gene. The V gene's germline CDR1 is SGHTA and CDR2 FQGNSA. The CDR3 has 16 residues. CDR3 protein: CASSLGGGRETDTQYF. The CDR3 nucleotides read TGTGCCAGCAGCTTGGGCGGCGGGCGGGAGACCGATACGCAGTATTTT.

This clonotype was recorded a few times. The gene calls are TRBV7-9 and TRBJ2-1; D possibly uses TRBD1 or TRBD2 (6 bases each). The germline V gene encodes CDR1 SEHNR and CDR2 FQNEAQ (reference sequence). V was trimmed by 5 bases and J by 5 bases, leaving 16 bases between them. There are 15 residues in the CDR3. The CDR3, as DNA: TGTGCCAGCAGCCGCGACGGGGGCCTGAACAATGAGCAGTTCTTC. Protein: CASSRDGGLNNEQFF.

This clonotype came up a few times. The genes are TRBV7-9 and TRBJ2-1; D call uncertain. The CDR3 consists of 14 residues. CDR1 is SEHNR, CDR2 FQNEAQ, per germline (reference sequence). V lost 2 bases and J 3 bases, leaving 8 bases between the germline ends. This chain's CDR3 is CASSLPGLYNEQFF. CDR3 DNA sequence: TGTGCCAGCAGCTTACCGGGTCTCTACAATGAGCAGTTCTTC.

This clonotype was observed a handful of times. The CDR3 DNA is TGTGCCAGCAGTTACTCCTTGGGAGCGGGAGGGCCGAATGAGCAGTTCTTC. Translating it yields CASSYSLGAGGPNEQFF. V usage is TRBV6-5 and J usage is TRBJ2-1, with 10 nucleotides matching TRBD2. Germline lookup yields CDR1 MNHEY and CDR2 SVGAGI. The trim removed 0 bases at V and 7 bases at J, leaving 9 bases unmatched. This CDR3 has 17 amino acids.

This clonotype was counted a few times. The genes are TRBV12-3 or TRBV12-4 and TRBJ1-1; the D gene is possibly TRBD1 (6 bases). The CDR3 extends over 13 amino acids. V was shortened by 2 bases and J by 7 bases, with 11 bases between the two germline ends. The CDR3 protein is CASSLRDRYEAFF. CDR3 bases: TGTGCCAGCAGTTTAAGAGACAGGTATGAAGCTTTCTTT.

This clonotype was seen ten or more times. The V call is TRBV23-1, the J call TRBJ2-7; D remains unclear. TRBV23-1 is an ORF, with its function uncertain. The ends were cut back, 5 bases at V and 4 bases at J, with 6 bases in the middle. CDR3 size: 11 residues. The CDR3 nucleotides read TGCGCCAGCAGTGGTCGGTACGAGCAGTACTTC. Translated, it gives CASSGRYEQYF.

The chain is built from TRBV27 and TRBJ2-6; possibly TRBD2 for D (6 bases). V was pared by 2 bases and J by 4 bases, with 9 bases between. Germline assignment: CDR1 MNHEY and CDR2 SMNVEV (reference sequence). There are 15 residues in the CDR3. CDR3 sequence: CASSLGRPGANVLTF. CDR3 nucleotides: TGTGCCAGCAGTTTAGGGAGGCCCGGGGCCAACGTCCTGACTTTC.

The J gene is TRBJ2-1, the V gene TRBV11-3; TRBD2 aligns across 12 bases. Per the germline V gene, CDR1 is SGHNT and CDR2 is YENEEA. This CDR3 region has 18 residues. V trimming: 5 bases; J trimming: 8 bases; junction bases outside the gene matches: 16. CDR3 in amino acids: CASSPSRLAGGPVDEQFF. The CDR3 DNA follows: TGTGCCAGCAGCCCCTCACGTCTAGCGGGAGGGCCTGTAGATGAGCAGTTCTTC. The full variable domain, in which reference TRBV11-3 and TRBJ2-1 provide the parts outside the CDR3, is EAGVVQSPRYKIIEKKQPVAFWCNPISGHNTLYWYLQNLGQGPELLIRYENEEAVDDSQLPKDRFSAERLKGVDSTLKIQPAELGDSAVYLCASSPSRLAGGPVDEQFFGPGTRLTVL.

This clonotype was seen a few times. CDR3 loop: CASSYDRSNQPQHF. The CDR3 nucleotides read TGTGCCAGCAGTTACGACAGAAGCAATCAGCCCCAGCATTTT. The chain links TRBV6-5 to TRBJ1-5; weak D call: TRBD1 (5 bases). V was trimmed by 2 bases and J by 1 base, leaving 6 bases between them. The CDR3 length is 14 residues. Per germline, CDR1 MNHEY and CDR2 SVGAGI.

This clonotype came up a few times. The chain uses TRBV7-9 and TRBJ2-1; no definite D call. Germline V gene sequence: CDR1 SEHNR, CDR2 FQNEAQ (reference sequence). The V gene lost 2 bases and the J gene lost 10 bases, with 18 bases spanning the gap. The CDR3 runs 15 residues. In nucleotides, the CDR3 is TGTGCCAGCAGCTTATGGTCGCCCGCATCAGAAGAGCAGTTCTTC. Residues: CASSLWSPASEEQFF.

The chain couples TRBV29-1 to TRBJ2-7; 9 bases line up with TRBD1. Germline values: CDR1 SQVTM, CDR2 ANQGSEA. The CDR3 is 13 amino acids. V lost 7 bases and J lost 5; bases outside the gene matches: 9. This CDR3 reads CSAVQGARNEQYF. The CDR3 region has the DNA TGCAGCGCCGTACAGGGGGCGAGGAACGAGCAGTACTTC.

The chain uses TRBV3-1 and TRBJ1-5; D unresolved. The ends were cut back, 2 bases at V and 5 bases at J, with 10 bases in the middle. This CDR3 is 14 amino acids long. Germline CDR1 and CDR2: LGHDT and YNNKEL (reference sequence). The CDR3 protein is CASSQFRGDQPQHF. The CDR3 DNA reads as TGTGCCAGCAGCCAATTTCGGGGTGATCAGCCCCAGCATTTT.

This rearrangement joins TRBV18 to TRBJ2-3, with TRBD1 as a possible D gene (6 bases). Germline CDR1 KGHSH, CDR2 LQKENI. This CDR3 region has 16 residues. The ends were cut back, 0 bases at V and 2 bases at J, with 12 bases in the middle. This chain's CDR3 is CASSPPLWGPTDTQYF. The CDR3 DNA is TGTGCCAGCTCACCACCGCTTTGGGGGCCCACAGATACGCAGTATTTT.